This T cell receptor beta chain was captured in a study of cytomegalovirus exposure and HLA in healthy donors. This CDR3 spans 13 amino acids. Germline V lookup: CDR1 SEHNR, CDR2 FQNEAQ (reference sequence). In the case of this clone: An end of the junction does not agree with germline; a read error may underlie this.

With 60 Vbeta and 13 Jbeta primers, the PCR was carried out. Method: immunoSEQ multiplex PCR; TCRdb's copy keeps in-frame clones and lacks some. This sample has 150,000 to 200,000 clones, with around 68% found just once. The sequenced material came from PBMCs. The TCR sequence derives from a middle-aged woman in good health and CMV-seropositive. The chain joins TRBV7-9 to TRBJ1-2; D gene uncertain. As DNA, the CDR3 is TGTGCCAGCAGCCCCCGGGCTGTAAGCGGCTACCCCTTC. This sequence encodes CASSPRAVSGYPF.